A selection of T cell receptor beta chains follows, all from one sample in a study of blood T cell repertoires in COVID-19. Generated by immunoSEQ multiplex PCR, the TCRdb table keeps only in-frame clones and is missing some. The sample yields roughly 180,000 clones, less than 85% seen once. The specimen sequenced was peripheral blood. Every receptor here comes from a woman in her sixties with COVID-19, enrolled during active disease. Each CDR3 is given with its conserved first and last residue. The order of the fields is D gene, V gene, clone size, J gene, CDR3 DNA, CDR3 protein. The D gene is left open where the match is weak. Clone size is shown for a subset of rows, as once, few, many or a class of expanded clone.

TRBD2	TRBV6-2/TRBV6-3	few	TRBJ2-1	TGTGCCAGCAGTTACTCGATAGATCGAGCGGGGGGCTCCTACAATGAGCAGTTCTTC	CASSYSIDRAGGSYNEQFF
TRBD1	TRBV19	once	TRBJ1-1	TGTGCCAGTAGAAACGGACAGGGACAGGTTCGGAACACTGAAGCTTTCTTT	CASRNGQGQVRNTEAFF
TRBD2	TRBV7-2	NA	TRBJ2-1	TGTGCCAGCAGCTTACAAGCGGGGGGCTACAATGAGCAGTTCTTC	CASSLQAGGYNEQFF
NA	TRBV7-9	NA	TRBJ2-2	TGTGCCAGCAGATTGTCCGACAGCTCGAACACCGGGGAGCTGTTTTTT	CASRLSDSSNTGELFF
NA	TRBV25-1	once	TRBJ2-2	TGTGCCAGCAGGGGGGGTGTGGGCACCGGGGAGCTGTTTTTT	CASRGGVGTGELFF
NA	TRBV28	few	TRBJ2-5	TGTGCCAGCCAGGGGGGCGGGACTAGGGCCCAAGAGACCCAGTACTTC	CASQGGGTRAQETQYF
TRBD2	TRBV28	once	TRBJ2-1	TGTGCCAGCAGCAGCATATACGTTGGGGGAGGGTACAATGAGCAGTTCTTC	CASSSIYVGGGYNEQFF
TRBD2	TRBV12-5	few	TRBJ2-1	TGTGCTAGTCTCGGGACTAGCGGGGCAAACTACAATGAGCAGTTCTTC	CASLGTSGANYNEQFF
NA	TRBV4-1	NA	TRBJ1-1	TGCGCCAGCAGCCAACTTACAGGGAATTGGTTTAGGGACACTGAAGCTTTCTTT	CASSQLTGNWFRDTEAFF
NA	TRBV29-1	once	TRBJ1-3	TGCAGCGCCGCCGAGGTAGCGTTCGGTGGAAACACCATATATTTT	CSAAEVAFGGNTIYF
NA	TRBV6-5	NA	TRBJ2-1	TGTGCCAGCAGCCTCCTAGACCCCGCCTACAATGAGCAGTTCTTC	CASSLLDPAYNEQFF
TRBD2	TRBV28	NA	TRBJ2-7	TGTGCCAGCAGTACCGGGACTAGCTCCCGCGAGCAGTACTTC	CASSTGTSSREQYF
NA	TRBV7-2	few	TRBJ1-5	TGTGCCAGCAGCTTAGAAGGGGCCCTCAATCAGCCCCAGCATTTT	CASSLEGALNQPQHF
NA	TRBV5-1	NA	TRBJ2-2	TGCGCCAGCCTCGGGGTCGGGGAGCTGTTTTTT	CASLGVGELFF
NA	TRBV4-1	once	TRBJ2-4	TGCGCCAGCAGCCAAGATCATGGTACTCTAAACATTCAGTACTTC	CASSQDHGTLNIQYF
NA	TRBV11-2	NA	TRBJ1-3	TGTGCCAGCAGCCGAAAAGGACCATGGGGAGCTGGAAACACCATATATTTT	CASSRKGPWGAGNTIYF
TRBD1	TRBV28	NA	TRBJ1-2	TGTGCCAGCACGGGGGACAGGGTTAACTATGGCTACACCTTC	CASTGDRVNYGYTF
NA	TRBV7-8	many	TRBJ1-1	TGTGCCAGCAGACCGGGTGTGGGCACTGAAGCTTTCTTT	CASRPGVGTEAFF
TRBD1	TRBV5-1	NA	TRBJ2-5	TGCGCCAGCAGCTCCACCGGGACAGGACAAGAGACCCAGTACTTC	CASSSTGTGQETQYF
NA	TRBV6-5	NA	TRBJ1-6	TGTGCCAGCAGTTTGCAGAATTGGGAGAATGGTTCACCCCTCCACTTT	CASSLQNWENGSPLHF
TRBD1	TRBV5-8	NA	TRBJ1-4	TGTGCCAGCAGCCCGACAGGGGCGAATGAAAAACTGTTTTTT	CASSPTGANEKLFF
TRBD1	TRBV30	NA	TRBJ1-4	TGTGCCTGGAAACAGGGGCCTTCAGTAAAACTGTTTTTT	CAWKQGPSVKLFF
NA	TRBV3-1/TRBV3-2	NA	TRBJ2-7	TGTGCCAGCAGCCAAGGAGGGCTTGACTCCTACGAGCAGTACTTC	CASSQGGLDSYEQYF
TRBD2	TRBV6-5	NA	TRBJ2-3	TGTGCCAGCAGCGGGGGGGCAGATACGCAGTATTTT	CASSGGADTQYF
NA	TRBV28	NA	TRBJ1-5	TGTGCCAGCAGCCCGGTGGCGGCTCCCAATCAGCCCCAGCATTTT	CASSPVAAPNQPQHF
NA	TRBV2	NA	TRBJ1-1	TGTGCCAGCAGTGAAGCGCAGGGGTGGACTGAAGCTTTCTTT	CASSEAQGWTEAFF
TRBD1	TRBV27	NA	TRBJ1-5	TGTGCCAGCAGTTTATCGACAGGGATCAATCAGCCCCAGCATTTT	CASSLSTGINQPQHF
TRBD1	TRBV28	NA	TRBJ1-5	TGTGCCAGCAGTTCGACAGGGATCAATCAGCCCCAGCATTTT	CASSSTGINQPQHF
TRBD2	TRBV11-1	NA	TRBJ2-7	TGTGCCAGCAGCCCAAGAGGGAGCGGGAGCTCCTACGAGCAGTACTTC	CASSPRGSGSSYEQYF
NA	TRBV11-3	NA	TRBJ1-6	TGTGCCAGCAGCTTAGAGAGAAATTCACCCCTCCACTTT	CASSLERNSPLHF
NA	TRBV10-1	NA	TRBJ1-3	TGCGCCAGCAGTGCAGGCAACTCTGGAAACACCATATATTTT	CASSAGNSGNTIYF
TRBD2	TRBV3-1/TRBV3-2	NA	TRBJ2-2	TGTGCCAGCAGCCCTGAGATAGCGGGAGCTGGCGGGGAGCTGTTTTTT	CASSPEIAGAGGELFF
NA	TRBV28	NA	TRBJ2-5	TGTGCCAGCAGTTTCGGTAGCGGAGCCCAAGAGACCCAGTACTTC	CASSFGSGAQETQYF
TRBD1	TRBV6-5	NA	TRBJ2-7	TGTGCCACCCAAGGTCACGGAGGGACAGGGGGCGGGCGGTACTTC	CATQGHGGTGGGRYF
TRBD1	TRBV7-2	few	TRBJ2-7	TGTGCCAGCACCTCGGGGACAGCACTCGAGCAGTACTTC	CASTSGTALEQYF
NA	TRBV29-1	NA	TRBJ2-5	TGCAGCGTTGATATTGGCGAGACCCAGTACTTC	CSVDIGETQYF
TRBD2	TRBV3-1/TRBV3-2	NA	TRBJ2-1	TGTGCCAGCAGCCAGGGCCTAGCGGGGGGGCGGGATGAGCAGTTCTTC	CASSQGLAGGRDEQFF
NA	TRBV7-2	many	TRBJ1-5	TGTGCCAGCAGCCATGACATGTCCCAGCCCCAGCATTTT	CASSHDMSQPQHF
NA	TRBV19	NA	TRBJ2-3	TGTGCCAGTAGTATCCGCAGGGGTGATACGCAGTATTTT	CASSIRRGDTQYF
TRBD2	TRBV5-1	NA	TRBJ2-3	TGCGCCAGCAGGGCAGCGGGAGTACTAGATACGCAGTATTTT	CASRAAGVLDTQYF
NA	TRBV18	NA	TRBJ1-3	TGTGCCAGCTCACTCGCCGCCGGGACTCTCCCGGGGAGCTCTGGAAACACCATATATTTT	CASSLAAGTLPGSSGNTIYF
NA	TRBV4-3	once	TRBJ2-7	TGCGCCAGCAGCCAAGCTGGAGGGGTCGGGTACGAGCAGTACTTC	CASSQAGGVGYEQYF